What follows are 19 T cell receptor beta chains derived from one specimen sequenced in a study of T cell responses to AZD1222 COVID-19 vaccine (dated by TCRdb to about 2021). Library construction relied on the immunoSEQ multiplex PCR assay. Imported from immuneACCESS, the table was reduced by TCRdb to in-frame sequences with V and J called. These copies leave out some clones; in studies compared against another copy, an unresolved V gene accounts for under half, and the cause of the remainder is not known. This sample holds about 160,000 clones; 90% were observed only once. The ten largest make up 1.5% of the sample. According to the study, the label for this sample's time point signals: baseline before first vaccination. Specimen: peripheral blood, collected on day 0 of AZD1222 vaccination. The source is an adult in good health.

The chain joins TRBV27 to TRBJ2-1, with TRBD2 matching 11 bases. Trimming at V came to 6 bases and at J to 7 bases, leaving 11 bases not matched to a gene. Germline CDR1 and CDR2: MNHEY and SMNVEV (reference sequence). The CDR3 contains 16 residues. The CDR3: CASSAQGSGGGNEQFF. CDR3 DNA: TGTGCCAGCAGCGCTCAGGGTAGCGGGGGGGGTAATGAGCAGTTCTTC.

V and J are TRBV6-5 and TRBJ1-2; D call uncertain. The ends were cut back, 6 bases at V and 4 bases at J, with 15 bases in the middle. CDR3 size: 14 residues. Germline V CDR1 and CDR2: MNHEY, SVGAGI. CDR3: CASSLPSPSYGYTF. The CDR3 coding sequence is TGTGCCAGCAGCCTCCCGTCCCCTAGCTATGGCTACACCTTC.

The chain links TRBV7-9 to TRBJ2-7; D unclear. Germline lookup yields CDR1 SEHNR and CDR2 FQNEAQ (reference sequence). Trimming stripped 5 bases from V and 9 bases from J, with 14 bases between. The CDR3 extends over 12 amino acids. CDR3 nucleotide sequence: TGTGCCAGCAGCCCCGGCCACGAGTGGCAGTACTTC. Translated: CASSPGHEWQYF.

V usage is TRBV28 and J usage is TRBJ1-2, with D hard to call. This CDR3 has 12 residues. Trimming removed 5 bases at V and 8 bases at J, with 12 bases between. From germline, CDR1 is MDHEN and CDR2 SYDVKM. As DNA, the CDR3 is TGTGCCAGCAGTCCGCTTGAGGCAGGCTACACCTTC. Protein sequence: CASSPLEAGYTF.

The chain carries TRBV4-2 and TRBJ2-7, with 7 nucleotides matching TRBD1. V trimming: 3 bases; J trimming: 1 base; junction bases outside the gene matches: 6. Germline lookup yields CDR1 LGHNA and CDR2 YNFKEQ. The CDR3 has 15 amino acids. CDR3 bases: TGTGCCAGCAGCCAGGCGAGACAGGGTTCCTACGAGCAGTACTTC. This gives the protein CASSQARQGSYEQYF.

The chain carries TRBV6-5 and TRBJ1-6; D is perhaps TRBD1 (6 bases). Per germline, CDR1 MNHEY and CDR2 SVGAGI. V lost 0 bases to trimming and J lost 8 bases, with 14 bases between them. The CDR3 length is 16 residues. For the CDR3, the DNA is TGTGCCAGCAGTTACTCGAATCGGGGGGCCCATTCACCCCTCCACTTT. This codes for CASSYSNRGAHSPLHF.

V gene TRBV5-1 combines with J gene TRBJ1-1; D is uncertain. The CDR3 totals 15 residues. Trimming removed 0 bases from V and 3 bases from J, with 12 bases in between. The germline V gene has CDR1 SGHRS and CDR2 YFSETQ. The CDR3 DNA is TGCGCCAGCAGCTTGGGGGGTCCAGCCTACACTGAAGCTTTCTTT. It translates to CASSLGGPAYTEAFF.

The chain recombines TRBV6-1 with TRBJ1-1; 7 bases are shared with TRBD1. V shed 0 bases, J shed 5 bases, and the junction held 9 bases outside the gene matches. The V gene's germline CDR1 is MNHNS and CDR2 SASEGT. The CDR3 has 16 amino acids. The CDR3, as DNA: TGTGCCAGCAGTGAAGCGCTGGAGGGGGCTCGGACTGAAGCTTTCTTT. Amino acids: CASSEALEGARTEAFF.

The chain is built from TRBV5-1 and TRBJ2-1; D call uncertain. The germline V gene encodes CDR1 SGHRS and CDR2 YFSETQ. There are 13 residues in the CDR3. V lost 0 bases to trimming and J lost 5 bases, with 6 bases between them. The DNA for the CDR3 is TGCGCCAGCAGCTTGGCCCAGCACAATGAGCAGTTCTTC. Its translation: CASSLAQHNEQFF.

This clone was observed a handful of times. V and J are TRBV28 and TRBJ2-2; 14 positions match TRBD2. Germline CDR1 MDHEN, CDR2 SYDVKM. The V segment lost 5 bases and the J segment 1 base; nucleotides outside the gene matches: 12. The CDR3 is 20 residues long. As DNA, the CDR3 is TGTGCCAGCAGTGGCCTCGTCTTCGGGACTAGCGGGGGGAACACCGGGGAGCTGTTTTTT. This encodes CASSGLVFGTSGGNTGELFF.

The chain links TRBV9 to TRBJ1-4, with D unresolved. Germline V gene sequence: CDR1 SGDLS, CDR2 YYNGEE. Trimming removed 3 bases at V and 0 bases at J, with 6 bases between. The CDR3 is 14 residues long. The DNA of the CDR3 is TGTGCCAGCAGCGATGGCGCAACTAATGAAAAACTGTTTTTT. Encoded protein: CASSDGATNEKLFF.

V is TRBV19 and J is TRBJ1-5; TRBD1 might be the D (5 bases). Germline V gene lookup returns CDR1 LNHDA and CDR2 SQIVND (reference sequence). The CDR3 runs 13 residues. V was clipped by 6 bases and J by 4 bases, with 10 bases between them. The CDR3 bases are TGTGCCAGTAGCCCAGGGTCAAATCAGCCCCAGCATTTT. Translated, it gives CASSPGSNQPQHF.

V and J are TRBV24-1 and TRBJ2-1; D possibly corresponds to TRBD2 (6 bases). The CDR3 spans 16 residues. The V and J ends lost 1 base and 8 bases respectively, with 17 bases between them. Per germline, CDR1 KGHDR and CDR2 SFDVKD. CDR3 nucleotides: TGTGCCACCAGTGATTTTAATTACCCCCCGGGGGATGAGCAGTTCTTC. This codes for CATSDFNYPPGDEQFF.

V gene TRBV24-1 combines with J gene TRBJ2-1, with D perhaps TRBD1 (6 bases). Trimming shortened V by 4 bases and J by 4 bases, and 16 bases separated the two germline ends. The germline CDR1 and CDR2 sequences are KGHDR and SFDVKD. The CDR3 runs to 16 residues. The CDR3 sequence: CATSDYRTEKYNEQFF. DNA of the CDR3: TGTGCCACCAGTGACTATCGGACAGAAAAATACAATGAGCAGTTCTTC.

This clone was seen a few times. The rearrangement joins TRBV19 to TRBJ1-4; D uncertain. There are 15 residues in the CDR3. The V and J ends lost 3 bases and 7 bases respectively, with 15 bases between them. Germline V gene sequence: CDR1 LNHDA, CDR2 SQIVND (reference sequence). The CDR3 here is CASSIGGSRTEKLFF. CDR3 nucleotide sequence: TGTGCCAGTAGTATCGGCGGGAGCAGAACTGAAAAACTGTTTTTT.

J is TRBJ2-3 and V is TRBV28; D gene unclear. This CDR3 comprises 15 residues. Between the trimmed V and J ends, which lost 5 bases and 0 bases, there was a span of 12 bases. From germline, CDR1 is MDHEN and CDR2 SYDVKM. CDR3 sequence: CASSLIYKSTDTQYF. CDR3 nucleotides: TGTGCCAGCAGTCTGATCTACAAGAGCACAGATACGCAGTATTTT.

This chain links TRBV7-6 with TRBJ1-2; 8 bases map to TRBD1. Per the germline V gene, CDR1 is SGHVS and CDR2 is FNYEAQ. The CDR3 totals 16 residues. V lost 5 bases to trimming and J lost 4 bases; unmatched junction nucleotides: 12. CDR3 bases: TGTGCCAGCAGCCAGGGAGGACAGGGAATTAGCTATGGCTACACCTTC. This gives the protein CASSQGGQGISYGYTF.

The chain carries TRBV7-2 and TRBJ1-1; a weak D match, TRBD1 (5 bases). The CDR3 sequence is 13 residues long. The V gene's germline CDR1 is SGHTA and CDR2 FQGNSA. Trimming cost V 6 bases and J 4 bases, with 12 bases left between them. CDR3 protein: CASSESGGTEAFF. CDR3 nucleotides: TGTGCCAGCAGTGAGTCGGGGGGCACTGAAGCTTTCTTT.

V and J are TRBV9 and TRBJ1-5, with a weak D call TRBD1 (5 bases). CDR1 is SGDLS, CDR2 YYNGEE, per germline. V was clipped by 0 bases and J by 0 bases, with 13 bases between them. CDR3 length equals 17 residues. The CDR3 DNA reads TGTGCCAGCAGCGTAGGCGAGGGGATATATAGCAATCAGCCCCAGCATTTT. Protein: CASSVGEGIYSNQPQHF.